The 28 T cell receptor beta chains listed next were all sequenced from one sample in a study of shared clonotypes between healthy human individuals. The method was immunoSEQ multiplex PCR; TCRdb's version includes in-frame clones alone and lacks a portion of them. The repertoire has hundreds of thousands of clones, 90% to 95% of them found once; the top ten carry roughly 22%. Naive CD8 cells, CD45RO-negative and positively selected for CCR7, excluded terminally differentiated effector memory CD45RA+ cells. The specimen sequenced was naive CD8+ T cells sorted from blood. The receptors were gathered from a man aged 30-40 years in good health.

CDR3 in DNA: TGTGCCAGCAGTTTAGACTCGGGAGGGGAGCTGTTTTTT. As protein: CASSLDSGGELFF. The chain uses TRBV27 and TRBJ2-2; D possibly corresponds to TRBD2 (5 bases). The CDR3 runs 13 residues. CDR1 is MNHEY, CDR2 SMNVEV, per germline (reference sequence). V lost 2 bases and J 8 bases, leaving 9 bases between the germline ends.

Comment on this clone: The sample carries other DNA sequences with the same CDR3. The CDR3 sequence: CASSRPSYEQYF. CDR3 nucleotide sequence: TGTGCCAGCAGTCGCCCCTCCTACGAGCAGTACTTC. J is TRBJ2-7 and V is TRBV27, with no clear D. CDR1 is MNHEY and CDR2 is SMNVEV in the germline V gene (reference sequence). The CDR3 spans 12 residues. Trimming left V 5 bases short and J 0 bases short, with 5 bases between.

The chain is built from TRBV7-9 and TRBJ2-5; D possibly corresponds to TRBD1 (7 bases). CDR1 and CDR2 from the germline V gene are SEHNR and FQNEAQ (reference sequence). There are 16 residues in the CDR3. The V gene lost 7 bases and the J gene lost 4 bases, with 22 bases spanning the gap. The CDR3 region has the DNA TGTGCCAGCAATCCCTTGCGGGACAGTGATGGAGAGACCCAGTACTTC. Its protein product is CASNPLRDSDGETQYF.

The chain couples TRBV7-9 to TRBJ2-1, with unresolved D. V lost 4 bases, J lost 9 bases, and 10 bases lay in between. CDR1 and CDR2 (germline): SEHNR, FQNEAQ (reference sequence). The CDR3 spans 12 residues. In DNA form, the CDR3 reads TGTGCCAGCAGCTCAGAACACTCTGAGCAGTTCTTC. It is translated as CASSSEHSEQFF.

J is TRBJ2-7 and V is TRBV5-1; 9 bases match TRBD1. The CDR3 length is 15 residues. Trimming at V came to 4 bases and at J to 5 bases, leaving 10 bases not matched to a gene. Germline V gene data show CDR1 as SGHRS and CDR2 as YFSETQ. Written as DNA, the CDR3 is TGCGCCAGCAGCCTGGCACAGGGGGCTAGCGACGAGCAGTACTTC. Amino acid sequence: CASSLAQGASDEQYF.

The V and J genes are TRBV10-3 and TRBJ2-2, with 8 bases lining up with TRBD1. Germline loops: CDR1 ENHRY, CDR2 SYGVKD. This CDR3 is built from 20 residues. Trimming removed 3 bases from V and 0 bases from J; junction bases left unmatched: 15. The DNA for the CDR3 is TGTGCCATCAGTGACCCCGCCCCCGCAGGGGGCCCCCCGAACACCGGGGAGCTGTTTTTT. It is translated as CAISDPAPAGGPPNTGELFF.

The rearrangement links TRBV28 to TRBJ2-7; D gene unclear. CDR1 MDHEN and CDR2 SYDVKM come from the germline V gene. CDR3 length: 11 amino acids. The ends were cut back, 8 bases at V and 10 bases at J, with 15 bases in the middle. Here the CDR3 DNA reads TGTGCCAGCGGGTCAACGGCGAGACAGTACTTC. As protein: CASGSTARQYF.

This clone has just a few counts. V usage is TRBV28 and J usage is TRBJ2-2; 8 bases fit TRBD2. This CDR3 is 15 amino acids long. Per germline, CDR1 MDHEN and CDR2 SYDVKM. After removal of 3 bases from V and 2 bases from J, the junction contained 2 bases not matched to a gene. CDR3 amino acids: CASSFTSGNTGELFF. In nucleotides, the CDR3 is TGTGCCAGCAGTTTTACTAGCGGAAACACCGGGGAGCTGTTTTTT.

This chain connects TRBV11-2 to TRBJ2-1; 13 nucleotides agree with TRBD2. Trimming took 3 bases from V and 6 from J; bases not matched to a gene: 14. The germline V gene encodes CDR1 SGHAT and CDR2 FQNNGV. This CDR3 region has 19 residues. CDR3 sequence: CASSLGLAGRAGLINEQFF. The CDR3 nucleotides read TGTGCCAGCAGCTTGGGACTAGCGGGAAGGGCGGGTCTTATCAATGAGCAGTTCTTC.

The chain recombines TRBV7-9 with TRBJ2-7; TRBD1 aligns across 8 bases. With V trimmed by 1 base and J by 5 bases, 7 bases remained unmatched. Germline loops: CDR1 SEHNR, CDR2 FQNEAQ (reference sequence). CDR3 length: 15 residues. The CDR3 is CASSLGQGLKNEQYF. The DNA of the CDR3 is TGTGCCAGCAGCTTAGGACAGGGGTTGAAAAACGAGCAGTACTTC.

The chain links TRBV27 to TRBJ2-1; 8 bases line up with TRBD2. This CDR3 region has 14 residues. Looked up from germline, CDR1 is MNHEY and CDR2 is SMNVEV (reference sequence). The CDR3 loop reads CGSRAGGSYNEQFF. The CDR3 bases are TGTGGCAGTCGGGCGGGGGGATCCTACAATGAGCAGTTCTTC.

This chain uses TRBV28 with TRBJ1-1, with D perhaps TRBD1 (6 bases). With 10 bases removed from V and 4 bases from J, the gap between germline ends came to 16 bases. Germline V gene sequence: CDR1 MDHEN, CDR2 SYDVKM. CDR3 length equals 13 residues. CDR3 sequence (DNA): TGTGCCACCGAATACAGGGTAGGCACTGAAGCTTTCTTT. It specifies CATEYRVGTEAFF.

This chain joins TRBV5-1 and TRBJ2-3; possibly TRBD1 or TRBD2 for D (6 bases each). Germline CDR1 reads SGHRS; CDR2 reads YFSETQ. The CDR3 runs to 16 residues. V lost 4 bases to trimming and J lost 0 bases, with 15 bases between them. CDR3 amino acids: CASSPEGGTSTDTQYF. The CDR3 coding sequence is TGCGCCAGCAGCCCAGAGGGGGGCACCAGCACAGATACGCAGTATTTT.

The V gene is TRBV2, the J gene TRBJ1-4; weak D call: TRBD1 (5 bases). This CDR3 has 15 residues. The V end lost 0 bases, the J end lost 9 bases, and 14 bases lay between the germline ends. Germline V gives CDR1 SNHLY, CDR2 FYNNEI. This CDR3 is CASSEAWQGYKKLFF. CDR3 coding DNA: TGTGCCAGCAGTGAAGCGTGGCAGGGATACAAAAAACTGTTTTTT.

The DNA of the CDR3 is TGCGCCAGCAGCCAAGATGTAATAGCGGGTACTTACGAGCAGTACTTC. Residues: CASSQDVIAGTYEQYF. V and J are TRBV4-1 and TRBJ2-7; the match to TRBD2 covers 7 bases. The CDR3 extends over 16 amino acids. The V and J ends lost 0 bases and 4 bases, in that order; junction bases with no gene match: 9. Germline CDR1 and CDR2: MGHRA and YSYEKL.

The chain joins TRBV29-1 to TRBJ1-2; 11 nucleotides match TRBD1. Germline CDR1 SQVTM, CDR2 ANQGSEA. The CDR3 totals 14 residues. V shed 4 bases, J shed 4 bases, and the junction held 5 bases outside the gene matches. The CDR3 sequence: CSVGRDRGSYGYTF. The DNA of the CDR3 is TGCAGCGTTGGGCGGGACAGGGGGAGCTATGGCTACACCTTC.

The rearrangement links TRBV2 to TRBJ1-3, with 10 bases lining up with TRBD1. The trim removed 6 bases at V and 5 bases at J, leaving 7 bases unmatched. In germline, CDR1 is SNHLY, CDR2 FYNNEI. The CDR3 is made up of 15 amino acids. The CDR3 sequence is CASSPRTGGRNTIYF. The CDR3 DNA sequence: TGTGCCAGCAGCCCCCGGACAGGGGGAAGAAACACCATATATTTT. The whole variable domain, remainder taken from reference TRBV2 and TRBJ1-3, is EPEVTQTPSHQVTQMGQEVILRCVPISNHLYFYWYRQILGQKVEFLVSFYNNEISEKSEIFDDQFSVERPDGSNFTLKIRSTKLEDSAMYFCASSPRTGGRNTIYFGEGSWLTVV.

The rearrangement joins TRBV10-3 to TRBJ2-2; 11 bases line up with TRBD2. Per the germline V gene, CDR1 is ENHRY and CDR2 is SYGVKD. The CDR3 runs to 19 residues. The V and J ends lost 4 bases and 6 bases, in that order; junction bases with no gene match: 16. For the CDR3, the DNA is TGTGCCATCAGTGGTCTGGTGGGAACTAGCGGGAGTACGGCCGGGGAGCTGTTTTTT. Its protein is CAISGLVGTSGSTAGELFF.

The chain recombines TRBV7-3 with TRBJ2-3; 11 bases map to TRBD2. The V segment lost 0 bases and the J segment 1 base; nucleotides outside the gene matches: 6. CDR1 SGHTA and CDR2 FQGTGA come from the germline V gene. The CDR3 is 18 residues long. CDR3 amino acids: CASSLTAGLAVGTDTQYF. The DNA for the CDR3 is TGTGCCAGCAGCTTAACAGCGGGACTAGCGGTGGGCACAGATACGCAGTATTTT.

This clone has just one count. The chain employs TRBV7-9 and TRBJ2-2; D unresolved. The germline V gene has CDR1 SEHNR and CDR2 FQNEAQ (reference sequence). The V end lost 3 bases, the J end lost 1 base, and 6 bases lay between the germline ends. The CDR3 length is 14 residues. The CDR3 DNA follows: TGTGCCAGCAGCTTGAAACAGAACACCGGGGAGCTGTTTTTT. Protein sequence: CASSLKQNTGELFF.

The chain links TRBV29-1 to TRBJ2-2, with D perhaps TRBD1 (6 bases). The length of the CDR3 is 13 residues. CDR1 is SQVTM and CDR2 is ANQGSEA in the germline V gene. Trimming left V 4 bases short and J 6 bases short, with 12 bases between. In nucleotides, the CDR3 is TGCAGCGTTGGGGGGCCTTTATCCGGGGAGCTGTTTTTT. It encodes CSVGGPLSGELFF.

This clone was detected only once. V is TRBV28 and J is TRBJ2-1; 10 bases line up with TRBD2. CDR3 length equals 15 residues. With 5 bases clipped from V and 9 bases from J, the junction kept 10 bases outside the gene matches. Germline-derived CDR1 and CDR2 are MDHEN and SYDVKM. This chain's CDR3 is CASSPPSGRASEQFF. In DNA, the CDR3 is TGTGCCAGCAGTCCCCCCAGCGGGAGGGCCAGTGAGCAGTTCTTC.

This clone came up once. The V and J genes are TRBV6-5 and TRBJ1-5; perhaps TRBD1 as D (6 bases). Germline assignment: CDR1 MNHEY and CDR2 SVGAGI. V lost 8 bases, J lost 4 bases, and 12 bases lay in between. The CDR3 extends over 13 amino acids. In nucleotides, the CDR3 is TGTGCCAGCGCGGACAGACTAAATCAGCCCCAGCATTTT. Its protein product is CASADRLNQPQHF.

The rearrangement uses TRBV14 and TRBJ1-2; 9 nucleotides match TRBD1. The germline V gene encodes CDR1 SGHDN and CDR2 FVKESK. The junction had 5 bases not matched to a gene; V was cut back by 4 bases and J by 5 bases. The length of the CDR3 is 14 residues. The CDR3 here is CASSLGQGPYGYTF. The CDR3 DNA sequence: TGTGCCAGCAGCCTCGGACAGGGGCCTTATGGCTACACCTTC.

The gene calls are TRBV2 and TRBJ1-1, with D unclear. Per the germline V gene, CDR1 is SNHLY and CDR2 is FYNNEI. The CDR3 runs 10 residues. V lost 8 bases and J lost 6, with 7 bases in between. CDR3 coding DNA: TGTGCCAGCCGAGACCCTGAAGCTTTCTTT. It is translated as CASRDPEAFF. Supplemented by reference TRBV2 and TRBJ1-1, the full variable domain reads EPEVTQTPSHQVTQMGQEVILRCVPISNHLYFYWYRQILGQKVEFLVSFYNNEISEKSEIFDDQFSVERPDGSNFTLKIRSTKLEDSAMYFCASRDPEAFFGQGTRLTVV.

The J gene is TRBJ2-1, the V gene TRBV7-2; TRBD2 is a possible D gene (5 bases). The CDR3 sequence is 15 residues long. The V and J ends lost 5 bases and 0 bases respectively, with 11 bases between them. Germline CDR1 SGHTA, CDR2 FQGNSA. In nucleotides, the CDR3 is TGTGCCAGCAGCCAAGTAGCGAGCTCCTACAATGAGCAGTTCTTC. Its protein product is CASSQVASSYNEQFF.

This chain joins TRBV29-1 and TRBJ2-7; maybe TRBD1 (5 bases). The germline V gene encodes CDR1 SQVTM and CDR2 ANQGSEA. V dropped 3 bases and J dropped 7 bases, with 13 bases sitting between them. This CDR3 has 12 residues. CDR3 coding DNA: TGCAGCGTTGATGGCCAGGCAGGGGAGCAGTACTTC. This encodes CSVDGQAGEQYF.

CDR3 protein: CASSRPSGNEQFF. DNA for the CDR3: TGCGCCAGCAGCCGTCCTAGCGGCAATGAGCAGTTCTTC. The rearrangement joins TRBV5-1 to TRBJ2-1; 7 nucleotides line up with TRBD2. With 4 bases clipped from V and 6 bases from J, the junction kept 4 bases outside the gene matches. This CDR3 comprises 13 residues. Germline-derived CDR1 and CDR2 are SGHRS and YFSETQ.